The subject of this entry is one T cell receptor beta chain. Its recognized antigen is unknown. There are no base qualities to consult, and no much larger clone falls within one base. One collaborating source in Seattle enrolled patients while the patients were actively infected and followed the patients over time throughout the course of disease. Collaborating institutions collected whole blood in K2EDTA tubes following their own protocols. For TCRbeta analysis, collaborator samples were shipped as frozen whole blood, as isolated PBMCs, or as DNA extracted from either sample type. The record originates from a study of blood T cell repertoires in COVID-19 (dated by TCRdb to 2020 to 2021). Study-wide context: Samples covering the acute and convalescent phases of COVID-19 were provided by collaborators in the United States, Italy and Spain. Samples were obtained from the ongoing ImmuneRACE study (first 160 participants) and from some 1,200 subjects provided by 6 global collaborators. The material from the prospective study consisted of cDNA or gDNA derived from T cells, B-cell-depleted T cells, or PBMCs. A freely available public database, intended as a resource for researchers studying the immune response to SARS-CoV-2, is where the repertoires were released. A de-identified subject ID, COVID-19 status, age in years and sex were almost always included in the sample metadata. The dataset comprised deeply sampled blood TCRbeta repertoires from subjects exposed to, actively infected with, or recovered from COVID-19. Where HLA class I and class II types were available, the types were taken from metadata supplied by the sample provider, not from assay-based typing.

TCRbeta CDR3 regions were amplified from genomic DNA by means of the immunoSEQ Assay, a bias-controlled multiplex PCR. As for how the authors treated the data: Within the assay, amplification of reference gene primers was used to estimate how many nucleated cells each sample contained. To quantify the absolute abundance of each unique TCRbeta CDR3 rearrangement, sequence reads were collapsed and filtered. For each sample, productive Simpson clonality was calculated as the square root of Simpson's diversity index across productive rearrangements. As stored in TCRdb, this immuneACCESS dataset retains in-frame rearrangements with V and J assigned. A fraction of the clones does not appear; measured against another copy, unresolved V genes explain less than half of the discrepancy, and the remainder lacks a known reason. The V and J calls and clone size are taken from that table; D and trimming were inferred from the DNA. This sample gives about 260,000 clones in total; more than 70% of them show up just once. The biggest ten clones account for approximately 11% of the sample.

Broad study findings and their caveats: Clinical and demographic metadata were provided uncurated, with the amount varying by source and participant.

CDR1 LNHDA and CDR2 SQIVND were looked up in the germline V gene (reference sequence). The CDR3 contains 15 residues, cysteine and phenylalanine counted. The sequence is cut down to CDR3 DNA, 45 bases in frame from base 1. V trim: 4 bases; J trim: 7 bases; unmatched bases: 9. The chain employs TRBV19 and TRBJ2-3, with 9 bases matching TRBD2. This receptor was obtained from a woman in her 30s with COVID-19, enrolled during active disease. The sample was peripheral blood. The CDR3 region reads CASSSRGLATYTQYF. The nucleotides are TGTGCCAGTAGTAGCCGAGGACTAGCGACATATACGCAGTATTTT.